This TCR beta chain is from a study of chemoradiotherapy in HPV16-positive cancers. The protocol was immunoSEQ multiplex PCR, while the TCRdb copy is restricted to in-frame clones and leaves out a portion. The table lists about 5,000 clones, approximately 80% of them singletons, with 15% to 20% in the top ten. This CDR3 region has 14 residues. With 5 bases removed from V and 3 bases from J, the gap between germline ends came to 14 bases. Germline CDR1 and CDR2: SGHRS and YFSETQ. This sequence joins TRBV5-1 and TRBJ1-1, with D uncertain. The TCR originated in a human donor with HPV-associated anogenital cancer. The specimen was taken from a patient who underwent chemoradiotherapy. CDR3 in DNA: TGCGCCAGCAGGGATAGGGCTTTGGACACTGAAGCTTTCTTT. Translation gives CASRDRALDTEAFF.